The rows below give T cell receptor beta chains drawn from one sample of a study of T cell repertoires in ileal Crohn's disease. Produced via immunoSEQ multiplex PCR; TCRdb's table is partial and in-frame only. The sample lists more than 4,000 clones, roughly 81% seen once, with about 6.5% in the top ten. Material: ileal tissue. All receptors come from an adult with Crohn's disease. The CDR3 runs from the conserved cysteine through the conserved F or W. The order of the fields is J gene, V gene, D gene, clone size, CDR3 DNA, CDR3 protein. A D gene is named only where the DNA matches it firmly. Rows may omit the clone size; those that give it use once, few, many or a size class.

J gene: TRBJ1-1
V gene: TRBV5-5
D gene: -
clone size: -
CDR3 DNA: TGTGCCAGCAGCCCTTTGGGGCACAGGGTGGATGAAGCTTTCTTT
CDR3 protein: CASSPLGHRVDEAFF

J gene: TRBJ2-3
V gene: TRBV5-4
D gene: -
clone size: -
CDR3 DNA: TGTGCCAGCAGCTTGGAAGTAGCCTTAAGTAGCACAGATACGCAGTATTTT
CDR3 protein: CASSLEVALSSTDTQYF

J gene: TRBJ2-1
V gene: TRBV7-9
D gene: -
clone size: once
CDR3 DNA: TGTGCCAGCAGCTTAGTGCAGGGTCAGCAGTTCTTC
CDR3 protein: CASSLVQGQQFF

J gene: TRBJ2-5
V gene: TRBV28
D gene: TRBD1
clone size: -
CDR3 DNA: TGTGCCAGCAGTGGGGCGGGGGGGACAGGGGGAAATCGGCAAGAGACCCAGTACTTC
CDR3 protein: CASSGAGGTGGNRQETQYF

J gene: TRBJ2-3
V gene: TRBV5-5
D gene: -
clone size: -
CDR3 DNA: TGTGCCAGCAGCAGAACGGGGGGCCTGGCCCCTACAGATACGCAGTATTTT
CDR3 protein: CASSRTGGLAPTDTQYF

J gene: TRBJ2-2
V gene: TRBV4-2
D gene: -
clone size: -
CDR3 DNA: TGTGCCAGCAGCCAGCGTCCCGGGGAGCTGTTTTTT
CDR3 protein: CASSQRPGELFF

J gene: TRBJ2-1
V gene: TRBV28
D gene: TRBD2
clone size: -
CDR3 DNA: TGTGCCAGCAGTTTATTGTCCGGACTAGCTAGCGATGAGCAGTTCTTC
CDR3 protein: CASSLLSGLASDEQFF

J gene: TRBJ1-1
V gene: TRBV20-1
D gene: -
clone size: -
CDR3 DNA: TGCAGTGCTTATGTGGCCGAGCGGGCTTTCTTT
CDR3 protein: CSAYVAERAFF

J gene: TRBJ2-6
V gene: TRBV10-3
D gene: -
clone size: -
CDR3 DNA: TGTGCCATCTCCGGCTCTGGGGCCAACGTCCTGACTTTC
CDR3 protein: CAISGSGANVLTF

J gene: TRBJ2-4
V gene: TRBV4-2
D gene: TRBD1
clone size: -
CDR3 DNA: TGTGCCAGCAGCCAAGATCAGGGGGCCCCCAAAAACATTCAGTACTTC
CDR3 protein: CASSQDQGAPKNIQYF

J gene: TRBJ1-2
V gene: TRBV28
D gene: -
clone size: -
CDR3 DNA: TGTGCCAGCAGTTCCGGACAGCTCATCTATGGCTACACCTTC
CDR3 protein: CASSSGQLIYGYTF

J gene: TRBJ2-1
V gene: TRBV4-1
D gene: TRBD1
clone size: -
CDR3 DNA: TGCGCCAGCAGGGACAGGGGGTATTACAATGAGCAGTTCTTC
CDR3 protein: CASRDRGYYNEQFF

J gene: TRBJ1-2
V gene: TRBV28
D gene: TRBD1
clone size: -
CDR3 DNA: TGTGCCAGCAGTGGGACAGGTCGCCGGGGGCGGTCGAACTATGGCTACACCTTC
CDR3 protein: CASSGTGRRGRSNYGYTF

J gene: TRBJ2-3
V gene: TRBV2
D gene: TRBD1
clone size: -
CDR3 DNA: TGTGCCAGCAGTGGGGGGCAGGGACAGTTCAGCGATACGCAGTATTTT
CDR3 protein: CASSGGQGQFSDTQYF

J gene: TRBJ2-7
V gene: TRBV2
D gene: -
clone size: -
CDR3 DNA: TGTGCCAGCAGTGAAGAGTCGGGGGACTACGAGCAGTACTTC
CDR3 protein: CASSEESGDYEQYF

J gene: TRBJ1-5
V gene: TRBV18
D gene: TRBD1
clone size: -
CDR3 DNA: TGTGCCAGCTCACGGGGGACAGGCAATCAGCCCCAGCATTTT
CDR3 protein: CASSRGTGNQPQHF

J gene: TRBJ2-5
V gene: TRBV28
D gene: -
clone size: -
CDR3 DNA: TGTGCCAGCAGTGAGCTGCACCAAGAGACCCAGTACTTC
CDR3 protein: CASSELHQETQYF

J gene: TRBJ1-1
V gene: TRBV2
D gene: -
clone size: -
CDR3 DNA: TGTGCAGACACCGCCTCAGGAGGAAACACTGAAGCTTTCTTT
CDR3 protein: CADTASGGNTEAFF

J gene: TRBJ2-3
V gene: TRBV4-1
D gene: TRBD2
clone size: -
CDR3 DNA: TGCGCCAGCAGCCAAGTTACGGGGGGGCTCACAGATACGCAGTATTTT
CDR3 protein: CASSQVTGGLTDTQYF

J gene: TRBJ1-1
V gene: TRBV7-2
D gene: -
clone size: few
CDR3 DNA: TGTGCCAGCAGCTTTTCATTGACAGGAAACACTGAAGCTTTCTTT
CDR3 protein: CASSFSLTGNTEAFF

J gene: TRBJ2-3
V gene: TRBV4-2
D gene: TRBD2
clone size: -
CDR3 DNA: TGTGCCAGCGGGACTAGCTCGAACACAGATACGCAGTATTTT
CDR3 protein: CASGTSSNTDTQYF

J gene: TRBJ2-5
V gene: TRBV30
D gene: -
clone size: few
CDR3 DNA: TGTGCCTGGAGTGTCGGGGAAGAGACCCAGTACTTC
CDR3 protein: CAWSVGEETQYF

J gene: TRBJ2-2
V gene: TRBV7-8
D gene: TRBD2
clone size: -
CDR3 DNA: TGTGCCAGCAGCTTAGGGACTAGCGGGGGGATTATCGGGGAGCTGTTTTTT
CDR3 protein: CASSLGTSGGIIGELFF

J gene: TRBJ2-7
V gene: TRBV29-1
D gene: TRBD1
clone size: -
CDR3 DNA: TGCAGCGGGGTTACAGGGGACGGCGAGCAGTACTTC
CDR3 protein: CSGVTGDGEQYF

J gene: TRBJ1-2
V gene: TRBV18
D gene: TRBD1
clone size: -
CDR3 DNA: TGTGCCAGCTCACCGGACAGGAACTATGGCTACACCTTC
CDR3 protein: CASSPDRNYGYTF

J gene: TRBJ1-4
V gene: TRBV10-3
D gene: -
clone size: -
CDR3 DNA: TGTGCCATCCAACCGGAGTCTGAAAGCGAAAAACTGTTTTTT
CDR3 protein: CAIQPESESEKLFF

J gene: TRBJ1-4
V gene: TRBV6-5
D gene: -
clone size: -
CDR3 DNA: TGTGCCAGCAGTTACTGCCGAGGGCCTAATGAAAAACTGTTTTTT
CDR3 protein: CASSYCRGPNEKLFF

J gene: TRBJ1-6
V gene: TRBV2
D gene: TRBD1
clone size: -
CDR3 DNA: TGTGCCAGCAGAATAGACAGGGGAAATTCACCCCTCCACTTT
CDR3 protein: CASRIDRGNSPLHF

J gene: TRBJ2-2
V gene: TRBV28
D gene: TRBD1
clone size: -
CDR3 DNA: TGTGCCAGCAGCCCGACAGGGGTACGGACCGGGGAGCTGTTTTTT
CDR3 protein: CASSPTGVRTGELFF

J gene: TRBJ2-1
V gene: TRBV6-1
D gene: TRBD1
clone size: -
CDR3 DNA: TGTGCCAGCAGGGGGACAGGGGCCTACAATGAGCAGTTCTTC
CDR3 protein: CASRGTGAYNEQFF

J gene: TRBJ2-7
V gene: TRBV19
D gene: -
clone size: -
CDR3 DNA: TGTGCCAGTAGTATTCGGACATCCTACGAGCAGTACTTC
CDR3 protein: CASSIRTSYEQYF

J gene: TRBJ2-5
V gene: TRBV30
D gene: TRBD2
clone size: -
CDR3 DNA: TGTGCCTGGAGGGGGCGGGGGGGCGGAGAGACCCAGTACTTC
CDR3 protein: CAWRGRGGGETQYF

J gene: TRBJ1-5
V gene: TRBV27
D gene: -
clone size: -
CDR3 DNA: TGTGCCAGCAGTTTTGGGCAGGGGATGCGGCCCCAGCATTTT
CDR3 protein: CASSFGQGMRPQHF

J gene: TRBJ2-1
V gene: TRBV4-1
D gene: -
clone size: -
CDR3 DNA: TGCGCCAGCAGCCAAGGGAGAGGGGGCAATGAGCAGTTCTTC
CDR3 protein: CASSQGRGGNEQFF

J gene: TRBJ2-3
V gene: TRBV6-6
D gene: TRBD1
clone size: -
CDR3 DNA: TGTGCCAGCTCCTTACGACAGGGATCCACAGATACGCAGTATTTT
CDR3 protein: CASSLRQGSTDTQYF

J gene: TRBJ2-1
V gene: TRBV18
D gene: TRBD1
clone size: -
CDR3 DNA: TGTGCCAGCTCACCGGGACAGGCCTCCTCCTACAATGAGCAGTTCTTC
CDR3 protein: CASSPGQASSYNEQFF

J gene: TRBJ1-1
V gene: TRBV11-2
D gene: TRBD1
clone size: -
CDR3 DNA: TGTGCCAGCAGCTACGGACAGGGAATGAACACTGAAGCTTTCTTT
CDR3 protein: CASSYGQGMNTEAFF

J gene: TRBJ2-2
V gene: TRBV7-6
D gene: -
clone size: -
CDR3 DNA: TGTGCCAGCAGCCGAGATGGCGGGGAGCTGTTTTTT
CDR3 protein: CASSRDGGELFF

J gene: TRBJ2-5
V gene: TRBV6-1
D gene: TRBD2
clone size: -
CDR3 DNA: TGTGCCAGCAGTGAGGGGGCGGGGGGGGATCAAGAGACCCAGTACTTC
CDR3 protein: CASSEGAGGDQETQYF

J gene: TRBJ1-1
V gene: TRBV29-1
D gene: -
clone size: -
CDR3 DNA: TGCAGCGTTCTCCCTGGGGCCCTGAACACTGAAGCTTTCTTT
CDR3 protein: CSVLPGALNTEAFF

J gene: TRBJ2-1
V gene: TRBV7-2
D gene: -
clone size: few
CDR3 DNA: TGTGCCAGCAGCACCGATACTAGTTCTCCGTTCTTC
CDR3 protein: CASSTDTSSPFF

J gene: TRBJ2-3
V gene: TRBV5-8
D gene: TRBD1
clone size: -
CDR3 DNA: TGTGCCAGCAGTTTTGCGTCGACAGGGGGCAGTACAGATACGCAGTATTTT
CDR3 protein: CASSFASTGGSTDTQYF

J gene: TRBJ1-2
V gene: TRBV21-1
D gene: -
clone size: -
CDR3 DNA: TGTGCCATCAAACAGGGTTGTGGCTACACCTTC
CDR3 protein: CAIKQGCGYTF

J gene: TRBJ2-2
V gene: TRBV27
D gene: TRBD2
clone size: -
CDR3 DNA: TGTGCCAGCAGGGAAAAGCGGGGGGACACCGGGGAGCTGTTTTTT
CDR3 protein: CASREKRGDTGELFF

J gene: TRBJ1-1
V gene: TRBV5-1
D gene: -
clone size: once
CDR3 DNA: TGCGCCAGCAGCTTGTTCCTTTCGGGGGAAACTGAAGCTTTCTTT
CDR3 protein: CASSLFLSGETEAFF

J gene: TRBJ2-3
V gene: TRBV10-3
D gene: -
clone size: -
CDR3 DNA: TGTGCCATCAGTGAGTCGAGTTTTCGTAGCACAGATACGCAGTATTTT
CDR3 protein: CAISESSFRSTDTQYF

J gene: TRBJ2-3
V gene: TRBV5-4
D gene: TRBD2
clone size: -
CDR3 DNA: TGTGCCAGCAGCTTGCTCAGCGGGGGCCCCCACCGGGATACGCAGTATTTT
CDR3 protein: CASSLLSGGPHRDTQYF

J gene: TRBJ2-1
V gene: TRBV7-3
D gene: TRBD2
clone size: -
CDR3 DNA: TGTGCCAGCAGCTTAACAATAGCGGGGGGGATGGGGGAGCAGTTCTTC
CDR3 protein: CASSLTIAGGMGEQFF

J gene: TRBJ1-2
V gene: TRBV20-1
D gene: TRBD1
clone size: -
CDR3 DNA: TGCAGTGCTACAGGGGGCTATGGCTACACCTTC
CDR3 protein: CSATGGYGYTF

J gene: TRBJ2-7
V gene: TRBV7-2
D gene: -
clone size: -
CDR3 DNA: TGTGCCAGCAGCTTCTTTGATCGGGTTGAGCAGTACTTC
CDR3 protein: CASSFFDRVEQYF

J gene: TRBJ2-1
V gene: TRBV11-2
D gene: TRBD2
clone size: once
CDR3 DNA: TGTGCCAGCAGCTTAAGACTAGCGGGGGCCTATGAGCAGTTCTTC
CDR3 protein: CASSLRLAGAYEQFF

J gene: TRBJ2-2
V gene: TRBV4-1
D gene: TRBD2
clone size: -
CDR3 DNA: TGCGCCAGCAGCCAATTGCACCTAGCGGGGGGGCCCCCCGGGGAGCTGTTTTTT
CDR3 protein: CASSQLHLAGGPPGELFF

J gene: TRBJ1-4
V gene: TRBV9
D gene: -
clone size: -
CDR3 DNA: TGTGGAGGGGAAAAACTGTTTTTT
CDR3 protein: CGGEKLFF

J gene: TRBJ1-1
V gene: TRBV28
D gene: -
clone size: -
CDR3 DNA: TGTGCCAGCAGTTTTTACAGGGAAGCTTTCTTT
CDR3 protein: CASSFYREAFF

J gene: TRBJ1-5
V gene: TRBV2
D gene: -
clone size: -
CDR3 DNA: TGTGCCAGCAGTGAAGAGGGGATTCAGCCCCAGCATTTT
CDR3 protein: CASSEEGIQPQHF

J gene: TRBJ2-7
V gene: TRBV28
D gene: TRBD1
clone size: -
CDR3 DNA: TGTGCCAGCAGCGACCCGGGACAGGGGTCAGAGGAGCAGTACTTC
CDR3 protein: CASSDPGQGSEEQYF

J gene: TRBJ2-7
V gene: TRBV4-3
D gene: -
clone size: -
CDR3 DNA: TGCGCCAGCAGCCTTGGGACACTAGCCTACGAGCAGTACTTC
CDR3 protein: CASSLGTLAYEQYF